This T cell receptor beta chain was recovered during a study of PD-1 blockade in mismatch repair-deficient tumors. V lost 4 bases to trimming and J lost 6 bases, with 17 bases between them. CDR1 is SGDLS, CDR2 YYNGEE, per germline. The CDR3 sequence is 15 residues long. Remarks on this clone: Its antigen is unknown.

Libraries were prepared by immunoSEQ multiplex PCR; TCRdb keeps only in-frame clonotypes and omits some of them. The profile covers about 15,000 clones, with approximately 84% appearing a single time and approximately 11% taken by the ten largest. Time point reported: roughly ten-day in vitro stimulation with candidate neoantigen peptide 5. The TCR-sequenced patients were a few responders to pembrolizumab. An approximately ten-day in vitro culture was run per each of about seven reactive peptides. Baseline for clone expansion was a parallel culture with no peptide. This chain uses TRBV9 with TRBJ1-5; tentative D call: TRBD1 (5 bases). The receptor comes from an adult with mismatch repair-deficient cancer. The source material was cells cultured in vitro, sampled from a patient treated with pembrolizumab. The CDR3 region is CASSNEGQGGQPQHF. The CDR3 DNA is TGTGCCAGCAGCAACGAGGGGCAGGGTGGTCAGCCCCAGCATTTT.